A single count supports the clone carrying this T cell receptor (beta chain). Its antigen is currently unknown. A junction end diverges from the germline sequence, so it may reflect a read error. The data were obtained in a study of T cell responses to AZD1222 COVID-19 vaccine. General observations from the study: The study sampled repertoires only after the peak T cell response.

Clones were read by immunoSEQ multiplex PCR, and TCRdb kept only the in-frame ones, dropping some. The repertoire consists of around 180,000 clones, with around 90% occurring once and the leading ten covering roughly 0.49%. This CDR3 has 11 residues. The germline CDR1 and CDR2 sequences are MNHEY and SVGAGI. The origin of this receptor is an adult in good health. The source was peripheral blood, collected on day 0 of AZD1222 vaccination. The V call is TRBV6-5, the J call TRBJ1-2; D is unresolved. The CDR3 DNA reads as TGTGCCAGCAGTTACGCGAGGATTTGGCACTTC. Its protein product is CASSYARIWHF.